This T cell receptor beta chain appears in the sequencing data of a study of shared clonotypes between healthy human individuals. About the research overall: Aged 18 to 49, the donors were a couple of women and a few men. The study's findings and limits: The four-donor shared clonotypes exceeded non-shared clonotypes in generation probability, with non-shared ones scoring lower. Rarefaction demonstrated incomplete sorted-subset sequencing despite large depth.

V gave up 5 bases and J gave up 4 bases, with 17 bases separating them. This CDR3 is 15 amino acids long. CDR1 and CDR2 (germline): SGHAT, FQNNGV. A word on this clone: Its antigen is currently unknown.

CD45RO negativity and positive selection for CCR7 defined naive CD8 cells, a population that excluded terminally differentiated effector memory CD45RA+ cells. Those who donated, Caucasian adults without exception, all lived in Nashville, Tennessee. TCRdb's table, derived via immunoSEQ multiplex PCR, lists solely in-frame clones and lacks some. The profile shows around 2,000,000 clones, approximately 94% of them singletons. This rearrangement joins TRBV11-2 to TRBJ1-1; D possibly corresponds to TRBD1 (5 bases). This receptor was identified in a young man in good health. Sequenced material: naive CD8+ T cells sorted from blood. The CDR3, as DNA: TGTGCCAGCAGCGAGATACTAGGGCAGGGCACTGAAGCTTTCTTT. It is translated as CASSEILGQGTEAFF.